These T cell receptor beta chains were read from a single sample in a study of OX40 agonist ivuxolimab in advanced cancers. TCRdb's copy holds only in-frame clones and misses some; the assay was immunoSEQ multiplex PCR. Among approximately 27,000 clones, around three quarters were seen once, and the ten largest hold roughly 14%. Sequencing was performed on CD4+ or CD8+ T cells sorted from blood, taken in a trial of the OX40 agonist ivuxolimab. The source is an adult with an advanced solid tumor such as melanoma, head and neck, liver or kidney cancer. Each CDR3 is given with its conserved first and last residue. A D gene is named only where the DNA matches it firmly. Clone size is not always given. Where it is, it says once, few, many or a class for expanded clones.

clone_size d_call j_call v_call cdr3_nt cdr3_aa
. . TRBJ1-2 TRBV7-9 TGTGCCAGCAGCCCTCCTGTTGCGTACGATGGCTACACCTTC CASSPPVAYDGYTF
few . TRBJ1-2 TRBV7-9 TGTGCCAGCAGCCCTCGGGACTATGGCTACACCTTC CASSPRDYGYTF
. . TRBJ1-4 TRBV6-5 TGTGCCAGCAGAGCGGGGGGGCTCAATGAAAAACTGTTTTTT CASRAGGLNEKLFF
. . TRBJ1-2 TRBV6-6 TGTGCCAGCAGATTCGGCGATGGACACCCTTCTCTAACCTTC CASRFGDGHPSLTF
. . TRBJ1-2 TRBV7-9 TGTGCCAGCAGCTTAGAGCCAGGGACGGTAATCTATGGCTACACCTTC CASSLEPGTVIYGYTF
. . TRBJ1-2 TRBV5-5 TGTGCCAGCAACAAACTCGGAGGACTCTTCCAAGTCGGCTACACCTTC CASNKLGGLFQVGYTF
. TRBD1 TRBJ2-7 TRBV7-9 TGTGCCAGCAGCTCCCCCGGGACAGGGGGCATCGACGAGCAGTACTTC CASSSPGTGGIDEQYF
. TRBD1 TRBJ2-1 TRBV7-8 TGTGCCAGCAGCTTAGTAGGGGGCTTTGGGGATGAGCAGTTCTTC CASSLVGGFGDEQFF
. . TRBJ1-4 TRBV6-5 TGTGCCAGCAGTCCACGACTGGCTCTCTATGAAAAACTGTTTTTT CASSPRLALYEKLFF
. TRBD1 TRBJ1-2 TRBV30 TGTGCCTGGAGTTCCTCTCGACAGGGGAACTATGGCTACACCTTC CAWSSSRQGNYGYTF
. TRBD1 TRBJ2-5 TRBV7-6 TGTGCCAGCAGCTTAGAGGGACAGGGTCGTTCGGAGACCCAGTACTTC CASSLEGQGRSETQYF
. . TRBJ2-1 TRBV2 TGTGCCAGCAGTCGGCCCTACAATGAGCAGTTCTTC CASSRPYNEQFF
few . TRBJ1-1 TRBV6-4 TGTGCCAGCAGCCTCGAACGGAACACTGAAGCTTTCTTT CASSLERNTEAFF
. TRBD1 TRBJ1-2 TRBV5-4 TGTGCCAGCAGCTTGGCGGGACAGGGAATGAGGAATGGCTACACCTTC CASSLAGQGMRNGYTF
. . TRBJ1-5 TRBV7-3 TGTGCCAGCAGTGTTTGGGGGGGCAATCAGCCCCAGCATTTT CASSVWGGNQPQHF
. . TRBJ1-2 TRBV7-2 TGTGCCAGCAGCAAGCGTAGGGACACCACCTATGGCTACACCTTC CASSKRRDTTYGYTF
. . TRBJ1-6 TRBV30 TGTGCCTGGAGTGTTATTGACACAAATTCACCCCTCCACTTT CAWSVIDTNSPLHF
. . TRBJ1-1 TRBV28 TGTGCCAGCAGCCCCGCCCCCAACAGGAACACTGAAGCTTTCTTT CASSPAPNRNTEAFF
. . TRBJ1-1 TRBV6-5 TGTGCCAGCAGTTCAGTGTCCGGCACTGAAGCTTTCTTT CASSSVSGTEAFF
. . TRBJ1-1 TRBV11-2 TGTGCCAGCAGCTTCCTCGGGGAAGCCGATGAAGCTTTCTTT CASSFLGEADEAFF
. . TRBJ1-4 TRBV28 TGTGCCAGCAGTTTATTGAGGATTGCAACTAATGAAAAACTGTTTTTT CASSLLRIATNEKLFF
few . TRBJ2-1 TRBV28 TGTGCCAGCAGAAGAAATAGTTACAATGAGCAGTTCTTC CASRRNSYNEQFF